The T cell receptor (beta chain) under discussion was sequenced for a study of blood T cell repertoires in COVID-19. Background on the study: Sites across the United States, Italy and Spain contributed samples from acute and convalescent COVID-19. T cells, B-cell-depleted T cells, or PBMCs provided the cDNA or gDNA that served as material.

Original processing methods: Nucleated cell counts were estimated from reference gene primer amplification. Sequencing was performed with immunoSEQ multiplex PCR; in TCRdb, only in-frame clones are kept and a portion is missing. The V and J calls and clone size come from that table; D and trimming were worked out from the DNA. The sample lists just over 200,000 clones, 80% occurring once. Germline V lookup: CDR1 MNHNY, CDR2 SVGAGI (reference sequence). The CDR3 extends over 15 amino acids. Trimming removed 4 bases at V and 1 base at J, with 10 bases between. The chain joins TRBV6-6 to TRBJ2-2; tentative D call: TRBD1 (6 bases). This TCR was sampled from a woman in her 70s with acute or convalescent COVID-19. Sequenced input: peripheral blood. CDR3 amino acids: CASSWDNENTGELFF. The CDR3 DNA is TGTGCCAGCAGTTGGGACAACGAGAACACCGGGGAGCTGTTTTTT.